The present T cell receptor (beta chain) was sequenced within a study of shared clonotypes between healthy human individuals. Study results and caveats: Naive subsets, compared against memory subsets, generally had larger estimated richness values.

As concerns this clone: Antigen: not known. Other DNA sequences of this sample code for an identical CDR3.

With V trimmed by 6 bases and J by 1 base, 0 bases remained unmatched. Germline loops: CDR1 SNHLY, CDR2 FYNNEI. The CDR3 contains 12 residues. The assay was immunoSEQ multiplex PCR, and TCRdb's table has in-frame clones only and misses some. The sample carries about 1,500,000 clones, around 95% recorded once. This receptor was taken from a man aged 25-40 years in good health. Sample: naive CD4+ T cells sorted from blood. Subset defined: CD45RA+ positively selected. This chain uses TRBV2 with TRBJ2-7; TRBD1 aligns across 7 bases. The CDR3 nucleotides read TGTGCCAGCAGGGACAGGTCCTACGAGCAGTACTTC. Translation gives CASRDRSYEQYF.